This TCR beta chain emerged from a study of blood T cell repertoires in COVID-19. TCRdb keeps only in-frame clones here, not all; method: immunoSEQ multiplex PCR. The table includes more than 200,000 clones, roughly 87% detected once. This clone was picked up one time. All enrollees were roughly 18 to 89 years old and from 20 to 25 US areas. The germline V gene encodes CDR1 MDHEN and CDR2 SYDVKM. The CDR3 runs 15 residues. V lost 2 bases and J lost 8; bases outside the gene matches: 9. Sequencing used PBMCs or T cells enriched from blood (not recorded which). V is TRBV28 and J is TRBJ1-2; 9 bases match TRBD1. The clonotype was recovered from a woman in her thirties with acute COVID-19. CDR3 bases: TGTGCCAGCAGTTTAATCCCTGGGACAGGGACCGGCTACACCTTC. The encoded protein is CASSLIPGTGTGYTF.